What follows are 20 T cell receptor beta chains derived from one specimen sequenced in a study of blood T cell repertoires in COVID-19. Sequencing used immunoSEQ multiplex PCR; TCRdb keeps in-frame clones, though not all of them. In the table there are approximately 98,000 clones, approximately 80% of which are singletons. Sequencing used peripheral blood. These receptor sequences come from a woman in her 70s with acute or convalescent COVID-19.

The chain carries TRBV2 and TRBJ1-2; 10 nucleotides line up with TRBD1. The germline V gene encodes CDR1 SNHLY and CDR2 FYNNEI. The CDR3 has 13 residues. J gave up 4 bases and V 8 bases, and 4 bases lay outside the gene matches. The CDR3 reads CASRQGASYGYTF. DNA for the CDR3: TGTGCCAGCCGACAGGGGGCCAGCTATGGCTACACCTTC.

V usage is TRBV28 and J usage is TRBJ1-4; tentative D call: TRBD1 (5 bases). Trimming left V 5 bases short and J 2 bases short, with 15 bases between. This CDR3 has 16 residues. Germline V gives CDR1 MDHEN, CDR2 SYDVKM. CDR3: CASSPRDAPTNEKLFF. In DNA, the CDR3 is TGTGCCAGCAGTCCGCGGGACGCACCGACTAATGAAAAACTGTTTTTT.

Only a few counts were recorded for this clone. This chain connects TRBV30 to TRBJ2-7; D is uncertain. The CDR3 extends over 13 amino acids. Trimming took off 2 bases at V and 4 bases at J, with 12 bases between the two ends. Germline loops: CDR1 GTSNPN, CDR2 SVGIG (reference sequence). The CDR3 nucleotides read TGTGCCTGGAGTTTGGGTAGCTGGTACGAGCAGTACTTC. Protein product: CAWSLGSWYEQYF.

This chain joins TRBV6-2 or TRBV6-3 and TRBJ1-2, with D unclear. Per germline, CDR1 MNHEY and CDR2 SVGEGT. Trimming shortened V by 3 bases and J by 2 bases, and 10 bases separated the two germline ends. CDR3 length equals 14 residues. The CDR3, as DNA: TGTGCCAGCAGTTATTCACAGCTCAACTATGGCTACACCTTC. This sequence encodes CASSYSQLNYGYTF.

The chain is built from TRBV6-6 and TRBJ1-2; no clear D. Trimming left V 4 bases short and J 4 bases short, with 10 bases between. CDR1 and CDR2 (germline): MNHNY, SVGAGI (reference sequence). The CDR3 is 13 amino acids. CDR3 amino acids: CASSLRLAYGYTF. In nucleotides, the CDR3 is TGTGCCAGCAGTTTACGGTTAGCCTATGGCTACACCTTC.

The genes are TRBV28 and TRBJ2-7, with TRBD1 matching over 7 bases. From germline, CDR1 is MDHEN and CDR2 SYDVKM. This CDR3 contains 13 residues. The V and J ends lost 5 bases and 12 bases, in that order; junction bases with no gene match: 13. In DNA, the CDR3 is TGTGCCAGCAGTCTCCGGACAGGTAGCTTTGTGTACGTC. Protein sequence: CASSLRTGSFVYV.

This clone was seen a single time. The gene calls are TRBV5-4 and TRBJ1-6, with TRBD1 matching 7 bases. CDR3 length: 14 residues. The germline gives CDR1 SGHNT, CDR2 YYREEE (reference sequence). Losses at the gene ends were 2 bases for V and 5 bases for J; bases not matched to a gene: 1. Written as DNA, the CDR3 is TGTGCCAGCAGCTTCGGGACAGATAATTCACCCCTCCACTTT. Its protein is CASSFGTDNSPLHF.

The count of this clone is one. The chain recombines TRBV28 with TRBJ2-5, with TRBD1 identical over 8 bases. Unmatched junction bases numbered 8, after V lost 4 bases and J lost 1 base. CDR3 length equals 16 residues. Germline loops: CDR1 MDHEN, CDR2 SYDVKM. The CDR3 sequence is CASSYLGTGFQETQYF. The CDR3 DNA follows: TGTGCCAGCAGTTACCTAGGGACAGGTTTCCAAGAGACCCAGTACTTC. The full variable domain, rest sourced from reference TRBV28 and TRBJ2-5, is DVKVTQSSRYLVKRTGEKVFLECVQDMDHENMFWYRQDPGLGLRLIYFSYDVKMKEKGDIPEGYSVSREKKERFSLILESASTNQTSMYLCASSYLGTGFQETQYFGPGTRLLVL.

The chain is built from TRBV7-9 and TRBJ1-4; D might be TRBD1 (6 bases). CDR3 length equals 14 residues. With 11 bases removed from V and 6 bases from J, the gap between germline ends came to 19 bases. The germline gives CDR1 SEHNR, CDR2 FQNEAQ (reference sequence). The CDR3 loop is CAARGGQDHEKLFF. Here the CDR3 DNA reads TGTGCCGCCAGGGGAGGGCAGGATCATGAAAAACTGTTTTTT.

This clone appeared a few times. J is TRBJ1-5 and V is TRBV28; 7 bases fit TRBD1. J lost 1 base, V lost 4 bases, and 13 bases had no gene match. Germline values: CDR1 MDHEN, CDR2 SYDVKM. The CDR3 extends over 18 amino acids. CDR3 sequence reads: CASSSGQWTGKSNQPQHF. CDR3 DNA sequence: TGTGCCAGCAGTTCCGGGCAGTGGACAGGCAAGAGCAATCAGCCCCAGCATTTT.

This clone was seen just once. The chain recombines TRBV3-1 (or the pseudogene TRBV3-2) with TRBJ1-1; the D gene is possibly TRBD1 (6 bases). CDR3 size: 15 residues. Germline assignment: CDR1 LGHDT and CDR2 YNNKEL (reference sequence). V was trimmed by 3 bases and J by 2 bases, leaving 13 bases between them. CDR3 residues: CASSHSQGPNTEAFF. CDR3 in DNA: TGTGCCAGCAGCCATTCACAGGGCCCAAACACTGAAGCTTTCTTT.

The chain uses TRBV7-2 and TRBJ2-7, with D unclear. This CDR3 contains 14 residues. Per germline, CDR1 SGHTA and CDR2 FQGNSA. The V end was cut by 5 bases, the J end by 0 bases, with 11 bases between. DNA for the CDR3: TGTGCCAGCAGCCTCGCGGCAGCCTCCTACGAGCAGTACTTC. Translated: CASSLAAASYEQYF. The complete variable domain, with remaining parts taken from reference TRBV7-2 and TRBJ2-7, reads GAGVSQSPSNKVTEKGKDVELRCDPISGHTALYWYRQSLGQGLEFLIYFQGNSAPDKSGLPSDRFSAERTGGSVSTLTIQRTQQEDSAVYLCASSLAAASYEQYFGPGTRLTVT.

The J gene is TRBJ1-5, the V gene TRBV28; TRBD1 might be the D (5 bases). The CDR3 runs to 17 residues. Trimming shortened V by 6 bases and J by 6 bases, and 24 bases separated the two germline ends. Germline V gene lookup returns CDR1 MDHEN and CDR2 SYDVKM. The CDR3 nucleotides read TGTGCCAGCAGCTCGTACGGTCCGCAGGGTTTGGGTCAGCCCCAGCATTTT. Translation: CASSSYGPQGLGQPQHF.

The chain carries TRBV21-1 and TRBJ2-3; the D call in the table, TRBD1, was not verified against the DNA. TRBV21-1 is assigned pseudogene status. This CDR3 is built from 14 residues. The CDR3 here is CASSKDRSTDTQYF. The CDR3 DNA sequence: TGTGCCAGCAGCAAGGACAGGAGCACAGATACGCAGTATTTT.

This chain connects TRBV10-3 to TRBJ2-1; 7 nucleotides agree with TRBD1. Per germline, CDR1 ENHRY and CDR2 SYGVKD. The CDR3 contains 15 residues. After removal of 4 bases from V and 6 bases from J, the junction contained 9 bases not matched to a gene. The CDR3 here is CAISGLDRVSNEQFF. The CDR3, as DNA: TGTGCCATCAGTGGCCTTGACAGGGTCAGCAATGAGCAGTTCTTC.

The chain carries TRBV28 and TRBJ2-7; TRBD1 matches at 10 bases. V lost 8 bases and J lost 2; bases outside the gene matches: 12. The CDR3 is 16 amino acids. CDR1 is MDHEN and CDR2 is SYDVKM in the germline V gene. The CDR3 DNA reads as TGTGCCAGCTCAGTCGGGACAGGGGTCCCTACCTACGAGCAGTACTTC. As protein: CASSVGTGVPTYEQYF.

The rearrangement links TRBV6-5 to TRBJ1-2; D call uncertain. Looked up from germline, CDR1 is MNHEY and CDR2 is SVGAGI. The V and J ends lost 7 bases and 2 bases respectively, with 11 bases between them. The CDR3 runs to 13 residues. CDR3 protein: CASTPSRNYGYTF. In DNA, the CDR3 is TGTGCCAGCACCCCTTCCCGGAACTATGGCTACACCTTC.

The chain's CDR3 is CASSVSSAAGNTIYF. CDR3 nucleotides: TGTGCCAGCAGCGTTAGTTCGGCGGCTGGAAACACCATATATTTT. The chain is built from TRBV9 and TRBJ1-3, with D hard to call. V was pared by 2 bases and J by 2 bases, with 11 bases between. From germline, CDR1 is SGDLS and CDR2 YYNGEE. The CDR3 is 15 residues long.

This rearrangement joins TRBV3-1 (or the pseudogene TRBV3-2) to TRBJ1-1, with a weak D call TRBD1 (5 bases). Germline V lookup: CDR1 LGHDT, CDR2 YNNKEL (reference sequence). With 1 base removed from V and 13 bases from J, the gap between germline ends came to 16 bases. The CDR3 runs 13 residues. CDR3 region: CASSQAGGSTVFF. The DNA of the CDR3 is TGTGCCAGCAGCCAAGCGGGGGGGAGCACGGTTTTCTTT.

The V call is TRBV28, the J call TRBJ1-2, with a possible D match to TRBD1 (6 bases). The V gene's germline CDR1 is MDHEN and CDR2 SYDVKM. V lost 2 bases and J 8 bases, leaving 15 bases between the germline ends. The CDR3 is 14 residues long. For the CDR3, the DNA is TGTGCCAGCAGTTTACCGGGGGGGCGGAGGGGCTACACCTTC. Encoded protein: CASSLPGGRRGYTF.